This T cell receptor (beta chain) was retrieved from a study of radiotherapy plus CTLA-4 blockade in lung cancer. Study-level information: Objective responses occurred in approximately 18% of patients; over 30% had disease control.

Broader study findings: The best prediction of response reportedly came from early blood T cell clone dynamics, with interferon-beta.

The study treated chemo-refractory metastatic non-small-cell lung cancer patients with focal radiation plus ipilimumab CTLA-4 blockade. This clone showed up just a few times. Antigen: not known. This table comes from immunoSEQ multiplex PCR, and its TCRdb copy is limited to in-frame clones, with some not included. The sample has fewer than 100,000 clones; over 80% are singletons. The V end lost 1 base, the J end lost 4 bases, and 4 bases lay between the germline ends. This CDR3 comprises 12 residues. Germline V lookup: CDR1 SGHTA, CDR2 FQGNSA. The sequence was obtained from a human donor with non-small cell lung cancer who had stable disease on radiotherapy plus ipilimumab. The material sequenced was peripheral blood, taken from a patient treated with radiotherapy plus ipilimumab. The rearrangement joins TRBV7-2 to TRBJ1-1, with no clear D. CDR3 loop: CASSLDGTEAFF. The CDR3 DNA follows: TGTGCCAGCAGCTTAGATGGCACTGAAGCTTTCTTT.